What follows describes a single T cell receptor beta chain. This specimen comes from a study of cytomegalovirus exposure and HLA in healthy donors. Study summary: Samples from HLA-typed donors yielded approximately 80 million unique TCRs in an early data release.

The CDR3 has 13 amino acids. Germline V gene lookup returns CDR1 SGDLS and CDR2 YYNGEE. The ends were cut back, 4 bases at V and 4 bases at J, with 11 bases in the middle. PCR primers comprised 60 Vbeta and 13 Jbeta primers. Measured with immunoSEQ multiplex PCR; TCRdb has only the in-frame clones, and not every one. This table holds over 110,000 clones, 70% to 75% found once. The chain is built from TRBV9 and TRBJ1-2; possibly TRBD1 for D (5 bases). The source material was PBMCs. The clonotype originates from a woman aged 40-49 years in good health and CMV-seronegative. The CDR3 DNA reads as TGTGCCAGCAGCCCAGACAGATCCTATGGCTACACCTTC. This gives the protein CASSPDRSYGYTF.